The 18 T cell receptor beta chains below were found in one sample sequenced in a study of T cell responses to AZD1222 COVID-19 vaccine. Method: immunoSEQ multiplex PCR; TCRdb's copy keeps in-frame clones and lacks some. The sample includes roughly 160,000 clones, roughly 90% of them seen just once. Source: peripheral blood, taken 28 days after the second AZD1222 dose. The origin of the receptors is an adult who received the AZD1222 COVID-19 vaccine.

This chain joins TRBV7-2 and TRBJ1-1, with TRBD1 matching 9 bases. The CDR3 runs to 13 residues. V lost 3 bases, J lost 7 bases, and 3 bases stayed unmatched. Germline loops: CDR1 SGHTA, CDR2 FQGNSA. CDR3 sequence (DNA): TGTGCCAGCAGCTTGGGACAGGGAATTGAAGCTTTCTTT. Translating it yields CASSLGQGIEAFF.

The genes are TRBV7-9 and TRBJ2-4; D is tentatively TRBD1 or TRBD2 (6 bases each). CDR1 SEHNR and CDR2 FQNEAQ come from the germline V gene (reference sequence). Trimming cost V 5 bases and J 2 bases, with 10 bases left between them. The CDR3 is made up of 14 amino acids. DNA of the CDR3: TGTGCCAGCAGCCTAGGGGGGCCCAAAAACATTCAGTACTTC. Translating it yields CASSLGGPKNIQYF.

This clone was detected once. The chain couples TRBV2 to TRBJ2-7, with unresolved D. V lost 6 bases, J lost 3 bases, and 12 bases lay in between. The CDR3 runs 13 residues. Germline V gene data show CDR1 as SNHLY and CDR2 as FYNNEI. The DNA of the CDR3 is TGTGCCAGCAGAGTCCGGGCCATCTACGAGCAGTACTTC. It encodes CASRVRAIYEQYF. The entire variable domain, with the rest obtained from reference TRBV2 and TRBJ2-7, is as follows: EPEVTQTPSHQVTQMGQEVILRCVPISNHLYFYWYRQILGQKVEFLVSFYNNEISEKSEIFDDQFSVERPDGSNFTLKIRSTKLEDSAMYFCASRVRAIYEQYFGPGTRLTVT.

This rearrangement joins TRBV11-2 to TRBJ2-6; a possible D gene is TRBD1 (7 bases). Germline CDR1 is SGHAT and CDR2 is FQNNGV. The CDR3 length is 17 residues. The germline V and J ends were trimmed by 0 bases and 0 bases, with 9 bases remaining between them. The CDR3 DNA sequence: TGTGCCAGCAGCTTAGATCAGGGGGGCTCTGGGGCCAACGTCCTGACTTTC. Amino acids: CASSLDQGGSGANVLTF.

V is TRBV5-1 and J is TRBJ1-1; 7 bases line up with TRBD1. The CDR3 loop spans 16 amino acids. Germline V gene lookup returns CDR1 SGHRS and CDR2 YFSETQ. V shed 3 bases and J 1 base; nucleotides not matched to a gene: 9. CDR3 sequence reads: CASSSTGFYANTEAFF. CDR3 bases: TGCGCCAGCAGCTCGACAGGGTTTTATGCGAACACTGAAGCTTTCTTT.

The CDR3 reads CASSYQQGLNEQYF. The CDR3 DNA reads as TGTGCCAGCAGCTACCAACAGGGGCTGAACGAGCAGTACTTC. V and J are TRBV11-1 and TRBJ2-7; 7 bases line up with TRBD1. Germline V lookup: CDR1 SGHAT, CDR2 FQDESV (reference sequence). The CDR3 totals 14 residues. J lost 5 bases, V lost 4 bases, and 8 bases had no gene match.

The table lists this clone with a few counts. V is TRBV12-5 and J is TRBJ2-1, with 10 bases aligning to TRBD2. The CDR3 is 15 amino acids. The J segment lost 5 bases and the V segment lost 4 bases, leaving 5 bases of the junction unmatched. Germline assignment: CDR1 LGHNT and CDR2 FRNRAP. As DNA, the CDR3 is TGTGCTAGTGGTTGGAGGACTAGCGGTAACAATGAGCAGTTCTTC. This gives the protein CASGWRTSGNNEQFF.

The chain carries TRBV3-1 (or the pseudogene TRBV3-2) and TRBJ1-5; D ambiguous. Germline V lookup: CDR1 LGHDT, CDR2 YNNKEL (reference sequence). The CDR3 loop spans 12 amino acids. V lost 1 base, J lost 5 bases, and 3 bases lay in between. The CDR3 DNA follows: TGTGCCAGCAGCCAAGGAGATCAGCCCCAGCATTTT. Translated, it gives CASSQGDQPQHF.

This rearrangement joins TRBV6-5 to TRBJ1-4, with 9 nucleotides matching TRBD1. The germline CDR1 and CDR2 sequences are MNHEY and SVGAGI. Trimming removed 6 bases from V and 7 bases from J; junction bases left unmatched: 9. This CDR3 has 15 amino acids. CDR3 in amino acids: CASRRQGVIGEKLFF. For the CDR3, the DNA is TGTGCCAGCAGGCGACAGGGGGTAATTGGTGAAAAACTGTTTTTT.

The chain recombines TRBV9 with TRBJ1-5, with D unclear. V lost 0 bases and J 1 base, leaving 8 bases between the germline ends. Germline CDR1 reads SGDLS; CDR2 reads YYNGEE. CDR3 length: 15 residues. CDR3 region: CASSVAGFSNQPQHF. The CDR3 DNA is TGTGCCAGCAGCGTAGCGGGGTTCAGCAATCAGCCCCAGCATTTT.

This clone was recorded once. CDR3 bases: TGTGCCAGCAGCCCCTTAAGGAGGGGGGGACCTTACAATGAGCAGTTCTTC. This sequence encodes CASSPLRRGGPYNEQFF. The chain carries TRBV3-1 (or the pseudogene TRBV3-2) and TRBJ2-1; D might be TRBD2 (7 bases). The V gene's germline CDR1 is LGHDT and CDR2 YNNKEL (reference sequence). The V gene lost 4 bases and the J gene lost 4 bases, with 20 bases spanning the gap. CDR3 size: 17 residues.

This clone was found a few times. The chain is built from TRBV11-2 and TRBJ2-7; TRBD2 matches 10 bases. Germline loops: CDR1 SGHAT, CDR2 FQNNGV. Trimming removed 2 bases from V and 3 bases from J; junction bases left unmatched: 4. The CDR3 loop spans 15 amino acids. In DNA form, the CDR3 reads TGTGCCAGCAGCTTACGAGCGGGGGGGTTCTACGAGCAGTACTTC. Amino acid sequence: CASSLRAGGFYEQYF.

In its sample, this clone was seen a few times. CDR3 bases: TGTGCCAGCAGTGAGGGCCCAGGCTGGCCCCAGCATTTT. The encoded protein is CASSEGPGWPQHF. V usage is TRBV2 and J usage is TRBJ1-5; D is unclear. The CDR3 has 13 residues. The ends were cut back, 3 bases at V and 9 bases at J, with 12 bases in the middle. Per the germline V gene, CDR1 is SNHLY and CDR2 is FYNNEI.

V usage is TRBV5-6 and J usage is TRBJ1-5; TRBD1 matches 7 bases. The V and J ends lost 0 bases and 7 bases, in that order; junction bases with no gene match: 7. This CDR3 has 15 residues. Germline CDR1 SGHDT, CDR2 YYEEEE. Here the CDR3 DNA reads TGTGCCAGCAGCTTGGTGGCAGGGGGGGGCCAGCCCCAGCATTTT. It codes for CASSLVAGGGQPQHF.

The chain has TRBV7-9 and TRBJ2-7; D may be TRBD2 (6 bases). The V gene lost 5 bases and the J gene lost 2 bases, with 7 bases spanning the gap. Germline assignment: CDR1 SEHNR and CDR2 FQNEAQ (reference sequence). This CDR3 spans 12 amino acids. The DNA of the CDR3 is TGTGCCAGCAGCCGACTAGCCTACGAGCAGTACTTC. Translation gives CASSRLAYEQYF.

The CDR3 DNA is TGTGCCAGCAGCCGTGGACAGGGAAGGACTGAAGCTTTCTTT. It translates to CASSRGQGRTEAFF. The chain recombines TRBV7-3 with TRBJ1-1; 8 bases fit TRBD1. The germline V gene has CDR1 SGHTA and CDR2 FQGTGA. CDR3 length: 14 amino acids. V shed 5 bases, J shed 5 bases, and the junction held 7 bases outside the gene matches. The full variable domain, its missing parts supplied by reference TRBV7-3 and TRBJ1-1, is GAGVSQTPSNKVTEKGKYVELRCDPISGHTALYWYRQSLGQGPEFLIYFQGTGAADDSGLPNDRFFAVRPEGSVSTLKIQRTERGDSAVYLCASSRGQGRTEAFFGQGTRLTVV.

This chain joins TRBV12-3 or TRBV12-4 and TRBJ1-2; no firm D call. V was clipped by 3 bases and J by 6 bases, with 11 bases between them. The CDR3 sequence is 13 residues long. The CDR3 region is CASSFGRTDGYTF. CDR3 nucleotide sequence: TGTGCCAGCAGTTTTGGGCGGACGGATGGCTACACCTTC.

CDR3 in DNA: TGTGCCAGCAGTCCTGCTTGGAAGAGAGACAATGAGCAGTTCTTC. It translates to CASSPAWKRDNEQFF. The chain recombines TRBV27 with TRBJ2-1; D unresolved. The V end was cut by 5 bases, the J end by 5 bases, with 16 bases between. CDR3 length equals 15 residues. Germline lookup yields CDR1 MNHEY and CDR2 SMNVEV (reference sequence).